This T cell receptor (beta chain) was captured by sequencing in a study of blood T cell repertoires in COVID-19 (dated by TCRdb to 2018 to 2020). Context from the whole study: Collaborator samples came from the United States, Italy and Spain and covered acute and convalescent phases of COVID-19. The material from the prospective study consisted of cDNA or gDNA derived from T cells, B-cell-depleted T cells, or PBMCs. The dataset comprised deeply sampled blood TCRbeta repertoires from subjects exposed to, actively infected with, or recovered from COVID-19. The repertoires were released in a freely available public database intended as a resource for research on the immune response to SARS-CoV-2. The samples were drawn from the first 160 participants of the ongoing ImmuneRACE study and from about 1,200 subjects provided by 6 global collaborators. A de-identified subject ID, COVID-19 status, age in years and sex were almost always included in the sample metadata. Where available, HLA class I and class II types were taken from metadata supplied by the sample provider and were not determined by assay-based typing.

What the research found in general, with its limitations: How much clinical and demographic metadata was included differed by source and by participant, and the metadata was provided uncurated.

Each collaborating institution followed its own protocols to collect whole blood in K2EDTA tubes. For TCRbeta analysis, collaborators shipped samples in one of three forms: frozen whole blood, isolated PBMCs, or DNA extracted from either of those sample types. TCRbeta CDR3 regions were amplified from genomic DNA by means of the immunoSEQ Assay, a bias-controlled multiplex PCR. As for the authors' bioinformatics: The number of nucleated cells in each sample was estimated by amplification of reference gene primers within the assay. To quantify the absolute abundance of each unique TCRbeta CDR3 rearrangement, sequence reads were collapsed and filtered. For each sample, productive Simpson clonality was calculated by taking the square root of Simpson's diversity index across productive rearrangements. Here the immuneACCESS table is served through TCRdb, limited to in-frame sequences with V and J called. Missing clones are a known gap in these copies; in checked studies unresolved V genes cover under half, and the rest lacks a known reason. V, J and clone size are those of that table, while D and trimming were read from the DNA. The sample records around 140,000 clones, 81% of which are singletons. Jointly, the top ten make up roughly 8.1% of the sample.

On this clone itself: The target of this receptor is not known. Per-nucleotide qualities are absent, and no much larger clonotype sits a single base away.

This clonotype was obtained from a woman aged 55 to 70 with active or convalescent COVID-19. The sample was peripheral blood.

The CDR3 protein is CASSLDRSTDTQYF. The nucleotide sequence is given as TGTGCCAGCAGCTTGGACAGGTCCACAGATACGCAGTATTTT. The sequence joins TRBV7-3 to TRBJ2-3, and 7 junctional nucleotides match TRBD1. Based on the germline V gene, the CDR1 and CDR2 sequences are SGHTA and FQGTGA. Inclusive of the bounding cysteine and phenylalanine, the CDR3 is 14 residues long. The read is trimmed to its CDR3 DNA, 42 bases read in frame from base 1. V is pruned by 3 bases and J by 2 bases, leaving 2 bases of the junction without a gene match.